Sequencing of this T cell receptor (beta chain) was carried out in a study of vaccination effects on CD4 cells after COVID-19. Prior to sequencing, the ViraFEST assay stimulated PBMC with viral peptide pools, which expanded the antigen-specific CD4+ T cells. Isolation of CD4+ T cells took place after approximately 10 days of culture. Two doses of either BNT162b2 or mRNA-1273 were given to each participant. Method: immunoSEQ multiplex PCR; TCRdb's copy keeps in-frame clones and lacks some. The repertoire holds about 32,000 clones, with 72% as singletons. The V and J ends lost 0 bases and 2 bases, in that order; junction bases with no gene match: 4. Looked up from germline, CDR1 is LGHDT and CDR2 is YNNKEL (reference sequence). There are 16 residues in the CDR3. This clone was seen only once. Its antigen is currently unknown.

The sequences come from CD4+ T cells from PBMCs cultured with HCoV-229E spike peptides, collected after COVID-19 vaccination. The sequence was obtained from a human donor who received a COVID-19 vaccine. J is TRBJ1-5 and V is TRBV3-1 (or the pseudogene TRBV3-2); the match to TRBD1 covers 7 bases. The chain's CDR3 is CASSQDVQGGNQPQHF. The CDR3 DNA sequence: TGTGCCAGCAGCCAAGACGTCCAGGGGGGCAATCAGCCCCAGCATTTT.